The 5 T cell receptor beta chains below were found in one sample sequenced in a study of blood T cell repertoires in COVID-19. The table came from immunoSEQ multiplex PCR; TCRdb's copy has only in-frame clones and leaves some out. This sample has around 100,000 clones, with around 90% found just once. Sequencing was performed on peripheral blood. These receptor sequences come from a human donor in a cohort sampled during active COVID-19.

The chain carries TRBV6-5 and TRBJ1-1, with 9 positions matching TRBD1. The CDR3 contains 15 residues. Germline values: CDR1 MNHEY, CDR2 SVGAGI. With V trimmed by 7 bases and J by 10 bases, 16 bases remained unmatched. Here the CDR3 reads CASTKRGQGVEGAFF. The CDR3 coding sequence is TGTGCCAGCACCAAAAGGGGACAGGGAGTAGAGGGAGCTTTCTTT.

The chain couples TRBV21-1 to TRBJ1-1; the table's D gene call, TRBD1, was not cross checked with the DNA. TRBV21-1 is annotated as a pseudogene. The CDR3 has 16 residues. Here the CDR3 reads CASSKARDRAGGEAFF. In nucleotides, the CDR3 is TGTGCCAGCAGCAAAGCCAGAGACAGGGCTGGAGGAGAAGCTTTCTTT.

The CDR3 nucleotides read TGTGCCAGCAGTTTAACACCGGACAGTATAGGTGAAAAACTGTTTTTT. Translation: CASSLTPDSIGEKLFF. This chain uses TRBV27 with TRBJ1-4; tentatively, D is TRBD1 (6 bases). Germline CDR1 and CDR2: MNHEY and SMNVEV (reference sequence). This CDR3 spans 16 amino acids. V lost 2 bases to trimming and J lost 7 bases, with 17 bases between them.

V gene TRBV4-1 combines with J gene TRBJ1-2; the D is unclear. CDR3 length: 15 residues. Trimming pared 2 bases from V and 2 bases from J, leaving 12 bases between. Germline V CDR1 and CDR2: MGHRA, YSYEKL. The chain's CDR3 is CASSQSTGGNYGYTF. The DNA of the CDR3 is TGCGCCAGCAGCCAAAGTACGGGAGGCAACTATGGCTACACCTTC.

This clone was seen only a few times. V and J are TRBV4-3 and TRBJ2-7; D remains unclear. The CDR3 runs 13 residues. The V gene lost 0 bases and the J gene lost 4 bases, with 7 bases spanning the gap. Germline lookup yields CDR1 LGHNA and CDR2 YSLEER. The CDR3 reads CASSQELSYEQYF. CDR3 DNA sequence: TGCGCCAGCAGCCAAGAACTTAGTTACGAGCAGTACTTC.